This is a list of T cell receptor beta chains from one sample in a study of radiotherapy plus CTLA-4 blockade in lung cancer. TCRdb keeps only in-frame clones here, not all; method: immunoSEQ multiplex PCR. The table includes 45,000 to 60,000 clones, about 76% detected once. Specimen: peripheral blood, collected from a patient treated with radiotherapy plus ipilimumab. The receptors were gathered from a human donor with non-small cell lung cancer who had a complete response to radiotherapy plus ipilimumab. Both conserved end residues are part of each CDR3. D genes are given only for firm matches. The listing skips clone size in some rows; elsewhere it reads once, few, many or a size class.

d_call	clone_size	v_call	j_call	cdr3_nt	cdr3_aa
TRBD1	NA	TRBV13	TRBJ1-3	TGTGCCAGCCGCGGACAGGGAATCTCTGGAAACACCATATATTTT	CASRGQGISGNTIYF
NA	NA	TRBV30	TRBJ2-2	TGTGCCTGGAGTGGCCCTAGGACTTCACCCCTTAACACCGGGGAGCTGTTTTTT	CAWSGPRTSPLNTGELFF
NA	few	TRBV14	TRBJ2-3	TGTGCCAGCAGCCTCGGGGGAGGTAGCACAGATACGCAGTATTTT	CASSLGGGSTDTQYF
TRBD1	NA	TRBV6-1	TRBJ1-2	TGTGCCAGCAGTGAAGACAGGGGGCCGGCCTATGGCTACACCTTC	CASSEDRGPAYGYTF
NA	NA	TRBV10-3	TRBJ1-2	TGTGCCATCAGTGAGTCAGGGGTAGCTAACTATGGCTACACCTTC	CAISESGVANYGYTF
NA	once	TRBV19	TRBJ2-1	TGTGCCAGTAGTATAGTTCTCCCCAGCTCCTACAATGAGCAGTTCTTC	CASSIVLPSSYNEQFF
NA	NA	TRBV11-3	TRBJ1-3	TGTGCCAGCAGCTTAGATACGGGAGCTGGAAACACCATATATTTT	CASSLDTGAGNTIYF
NA	NA	TRBV4-3	TRBJ2-5	TGCGCCAGCAGCCAAGATAGGGGGGGACAAGAGACCCAGTACTTC	CASSQDRGGQETQYF
NA	few	TRBV6-6	TRBJ1-1	TGTGCCAGCAGTTACGTGAGGGGGTGGGTAACTGAAGCTTTCTTT	CASSYVRGWVTEAFF
NA	NA	TRBV7-9	TRBJ1-2	TGTGCCGCCCCTGGGCGGGACGATGGCTACACCTTC	CAAPGRDDGYTF
NA	few	TRBV7-9	TRBJ2-1	TGTGCCAGCAGCTTAGCAAGTAGTCCCAATGAGCAGTTCTTC	CASSLASSPNEQFF
NA	NA	TRBV7-2	TRBJ2-2	TGTGCCAGCGCCGCGGTCGTGAACACCGGGGAGCTGTTTTTT	CASAAVVNTGELFF
TRBD2	NA	TRBV9	TRBJ2-1	TGTGCCAGCAGCGGTCTAGCGGGGGATAACAATGAGCAGTTCTTC	CASSGLAGDNNEQFF
TRBD2	NA	TRBV5-1	TRBJ2-3	TGCGCCAGCAGCCCCATGGGGAGCGGGGGTCTCACAGATACGCAGTATTTT	CASSPMGSGGLTDTQYF
NA	NA	TRBV6-6	TRBJ2-5	TGTGCCAGCAGTTACCCTCTGAGGGAAGAGACCCAGTACTTC	CASSYPLREETQYF
NA	once	TRBV6-5	TRBJ1-1	TGTGCCAGCAGCAAAGAAACACTATCGAGCCCTGAAGCTTTCTTT	CASSKETLSSPEAFF
NA	NA	TRBV19	TRBJ2-3	TGTGCCAGTAGTGGATTGACAGTTTCTGATACGCAGTATTTT	CASSGLTVSDTQYF
TRBD2	NA	TRBV29-1	TRBJ2-1	TGCAGCGTTGAAGATCGTGGGACTAGCGGGGGAGAGGAGCAGTTCTTC	CSVEDRGTSGGEEQFF
NA	NA	TRBV5-6	TRBJ1-6	TGTGCCAGCAGCTTGGATTCGCGCAATTCACCCCTCCACTTT	CASSLDSRNSPLHF
TRBD1	NA	TRBV30	TRBJ1-4	TGTGCCTGGAGTCCCAAAACAGGGGGCAGTGAAAAACTGTTTTTT	CAWSPKTGGSEKLFF
NA	few	TRBV18	TRBJ1-2	TGTGCCAGCTCACCGGACAGAGCTAACTATGGCTACACCTTC	CASSPDRANYGYTF
TRBD1	once	TRBV27	TRBJ2-5	TGTGCCAGCAGGGAGGTGGGACAGGGGGTTGAGACCCAGTACTTC	CASREVGQGVETQYF
TRBD2	NA	TRBV7-6	TRBJ2-2	TGTGCCAGCAGCCCGGCGGGAGCCGACACCGGGGAGCTGTTTTTT	CASSPAGADTGELFF
NA	many	TRBV6-5	TRBJ1-1	TGTGCCAGCAGTTACTCCGGGAGGGTTCACACTGAAGCTTTCTTT	CASSYSGRVHTEAFF
NA	NA	TRBV10-1	TRBJ2-2	TGCGCCAGCAGTGAGACAGGAATCACCGGGGAGCTGTTTTTT	CASSETGITGELFF
TRBD2	NA	TRBV5-1	TRBJ2-5	TGCGCCAGCAGCTTGGGACTAGCGGGAGGTGAGACCCAGTACTTC	CASSLGLAGGETQYF
TRBD1	NA	TRBV9	TRBJ1-4	TGTGCCAGCAGCGTGGGGCGGGACAGGGGCTCAACTAATGAAAAACTGTTTTTT	CASSVGRDRGSTNEKLFF
NA	NA	TRBV7-2	TRBJ1-5	TGTGCCAGCAGCCAAATGCCAGGTTATAGCAATCAGCCCCAGCATTTT	CASSQMPGYSNQPQHF
TRBD1	NA	TRBV19	TRBJ2-5	TGTGCCAGCTCGACAGGGAATCAAGAGACCCAGTACTTC	CASSTGNQETQYF
NA	NA	TRBV15	TRBJ1-5	TGTGCCACCAGCGGCAGGGGTCAGCCCCAGCATTTT	CATSGRGQPQHF
NA	NA	TRBV7-9	TRBJ2-5	TGTGCCAGCAGCTTTTGGGGGGACCAAGAGACCCAGTACTTC	CASSFWGDQETQYF
TRBD1	NA	TRBV7-9	TRBJ2-7	TGTGCCAGCAGCACCCCGGGACAGGGTCCCTCCTACGAGCAGTACTTC	CASSTPGQGPSYEQYF
NA	NA	TRBV6-4	TRBJ2-5	TGTGCCAGCAGTGCTACTCCGGGGTCGGGGACCCAGTACTTC	CASSATPGSGTQYF
NA	NA	TRBV7-4	TRBJ1-2	TGTGCCAGCACCTACTTCCTTACTAACTATGGCTACACCTTC	CASTYFLTNYGYTF
TRBD1	NA	TRBV19	TRBJ1-1	TGTGCCAGTAGTAGGGGACAGGTGAAAACTGAAGCTTTCTTT	CASSRGQVKTEAFF
NA	NA	TRBV18	TRBJ2-3	TGTGCCAGCTCACCGGTGGGCCGGGGAGATACGCAGTATTTT	CASSPVGRGDTQYF
NA	NA	TRBV29-1	TRBJ1-1	TGCAGCGTTGATAAGGGGTTGAACACTGAAGCTTTCTTT	CSVDKGLNTEAFF
TRBD1	NA	TRBV9	TRBJ1-2	TGTGCCAGCAGCGTAGGTCCGGGACAGGGGGACTATGGCTACACCTTC	CASSVGPGQGDYGYTF
NA	once	TRBV27	TRBJ1-2	TGTGCCAGCAGTTTATATCCCAGGGCTTTAAATGATGGCTACACCTTC	CASSLYPRALNDGYTF